The present entry profiles one TCR beta chain with its context. This entry comes from a study of blood T cell repertoires in COVID-19. Everyone who took part was roughly 18 to 89 years old, and they came from about two dozen US areas. Which cohort a participant joined came from the clinical history participants gave. As handled by the study authors: Nucleated cell counts were estimated from reference gene primer amplification. The repertoire was sequenced with immunoSEQ multiplex PCR; TCRdb's copy has only in-frame clones and lacks some. V and J calls and clone size follow that table, whereas D and trimming were derived from the DNA. The data show roughly 170,000 clones, more than 70% seen once. Germline CDR1 is ENHRY and CDR2 is SYGVKD. The CDR3 contains 15 residues. V shed 4 bases and J 5 bases; nucleotides not matched to a gene: 6.

The chain is built from TRBV10-3 and TRBJ2-3, with 10 bases identical to TRBD1. The sample comprised PBMCs or T cells enriched from blood (not recorded which). The origin of this receptor is a man in his sixties who had recovered from COVID-19. The CDR3 here is CAISVDRGRVDTQYF. The DNA of the CDR3 is TGTGCCATCAGTGTCGACAGGGGGCGCGTAGATACGCAGTATTTT.